The present T cell receptor beta chain was sequenced within a study of blood T cell repertoires in COVID-19. Study information: Italy, Spain and the United States were the sources of the convalescent and acute COVID-19 samples.

Membership in each cohort depended on participant-reported clinical history. V was shortened by 3 bases and J by 8 bases, with 10 bases between the two germline ends. The CDR3 contains 12 residues. Germline V lookup: CDR1 KGHSH, CDR2 LQKENI. Sequenced by immunoSEQ multiplex PCR; TCRdb stores in-frame clones only, minus some. The profile shows roughly 290,000 clones, over 75% of them singletons. This sequence was found in a young man who had recovered from COVID-19. Material for sequencing was PBMCs or T cells enriched from blood (not recorded which). The chain combines TRBV18 with TRBJ1-2, with D perhaps TRBD1 (5 bases). The CDR3: CASSPAGYGYTF. CDR3 bases: TGTGCCAGCTCACCGGCAGGGTACGGCTACACCTTC. The variable domain in full, with the rest retrieved from reference TRBV18 and TRBJ1-2, is NAGVMQNPRHLVRRRGQEARLRCSPMKGHSHVYWYRQLPEEGLKFMVYLQKENIIDESGMPKERFSAEFPKEGPSILRIQQVVRGDSAAYFCASSPAGYGYTFGSGTRLTVV.